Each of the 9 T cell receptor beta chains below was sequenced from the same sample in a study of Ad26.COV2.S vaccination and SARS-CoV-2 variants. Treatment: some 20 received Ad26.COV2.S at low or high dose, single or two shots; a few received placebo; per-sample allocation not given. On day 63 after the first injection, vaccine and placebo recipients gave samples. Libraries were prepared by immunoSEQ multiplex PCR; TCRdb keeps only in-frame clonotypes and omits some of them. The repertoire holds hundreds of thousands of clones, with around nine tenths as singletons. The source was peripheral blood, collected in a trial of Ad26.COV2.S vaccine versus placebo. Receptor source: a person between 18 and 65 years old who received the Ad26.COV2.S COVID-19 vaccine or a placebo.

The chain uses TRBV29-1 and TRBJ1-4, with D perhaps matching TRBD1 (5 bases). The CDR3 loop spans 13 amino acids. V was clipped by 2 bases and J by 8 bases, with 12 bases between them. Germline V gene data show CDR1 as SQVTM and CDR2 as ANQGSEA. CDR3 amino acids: CSVESTGDEKLFF. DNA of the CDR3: TGCAGCGTTGAATCTACTGGGGACGAAAAACTGTTTTTT.

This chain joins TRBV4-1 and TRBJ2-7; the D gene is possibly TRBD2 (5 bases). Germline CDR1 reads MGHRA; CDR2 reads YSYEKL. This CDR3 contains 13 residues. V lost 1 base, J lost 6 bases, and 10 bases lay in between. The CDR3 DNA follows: TGCGCCAGCAGCCAAGTCGAGAGCGGCGAGCAGTACTTC. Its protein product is CASSQVESGEQYF.

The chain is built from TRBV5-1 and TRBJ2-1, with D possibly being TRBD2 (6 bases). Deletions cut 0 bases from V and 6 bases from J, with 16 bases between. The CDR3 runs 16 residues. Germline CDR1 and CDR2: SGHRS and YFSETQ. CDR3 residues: CASSLGVLDGGNEQFF. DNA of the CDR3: TGCGCCAGCAGCTTGGGGGTACTAGACGGGGGCAATGAGCAGTTCTTC.

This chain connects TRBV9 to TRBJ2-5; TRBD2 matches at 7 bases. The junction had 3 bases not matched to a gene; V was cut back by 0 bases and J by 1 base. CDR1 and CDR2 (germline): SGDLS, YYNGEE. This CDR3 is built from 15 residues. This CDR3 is CASSVALAAQETQYF. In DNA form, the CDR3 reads TGTGCCAGCAGCGTAGCGCTAGCGGCCCAAGAGACCCAGTACTTC. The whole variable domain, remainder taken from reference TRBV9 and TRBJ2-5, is DSGVTQTPKHLITATGQRVTLRCSPRSGDLSVYWYQQSLDQGLQFLIQYYNGEERAKGNILERFSAQQFPDLHSELNLSSLELGDSALYFCASSVALAAQETQYFGPGTRLLVL.

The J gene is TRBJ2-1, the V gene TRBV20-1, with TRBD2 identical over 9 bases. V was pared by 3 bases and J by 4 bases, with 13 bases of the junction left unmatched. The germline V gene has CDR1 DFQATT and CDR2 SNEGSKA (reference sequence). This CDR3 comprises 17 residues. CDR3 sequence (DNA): TGCAGTGCTAGTGGGACAGATACTAGCGGGTTTTACAATGAGCAGTTCTTC. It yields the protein CSASGTDTSGFYNEQFF.

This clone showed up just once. This chain's CDR3 is CASRGASEQFF. CDR3 DNA sequence: TGTGCCAGCAGAGGGGCTTCAGAGCAGTTCTTC. This sequence joins TRBV6-5 and TRBJ2-1, with D possibly TRBD1 on 5 matching bases. This CDR3 is built from 11 residues. Germline CDR1 and CDR2: MNHEY and SVGAGI. Trimming took off 6 bases at V and 10 bases at J, with 10 bases between the two ends.

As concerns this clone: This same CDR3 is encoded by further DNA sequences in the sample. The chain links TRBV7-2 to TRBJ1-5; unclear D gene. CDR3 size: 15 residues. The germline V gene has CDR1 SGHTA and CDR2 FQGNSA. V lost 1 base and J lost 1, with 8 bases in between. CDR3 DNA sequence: TGTGCCAGCAGCTTAGGTGGCAGAAGCAATCAGCCCCAGCATTTT. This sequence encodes CASSLGGRSNQPQHF.

The CDR3, as DNA: TGTGCCAGCAGCTTTGGGGGTCAAGAGACCCAGTACTTC. Translating gives CASSFGGQETQYF. The gene calls are TRBV7-9 and TRBJ2-5; perhaps D is TRBD1 or TRBD2 (5 bases each). Germline V lookup: CDR1 SEHNR, CDR2 FQNEAQ (reference sequence). The CDR3 runs to 13 residues. Trimming removed 3 bases at V and 2 bases at J, with 7 bases between. Drawing the rest from reference TRBV7-9 and TRBJ2-5, the complete variable domain is DTGVSQNPRHKITKRGQNVTFRCDPISEHNRLYWYRQTLGQGPEFLTYFQNEAQLEKSRLLSDRFSAERPKGSFSTLEIQRTEQGDSAMYLCASSFGGQETQYFGPGTRLLVL.

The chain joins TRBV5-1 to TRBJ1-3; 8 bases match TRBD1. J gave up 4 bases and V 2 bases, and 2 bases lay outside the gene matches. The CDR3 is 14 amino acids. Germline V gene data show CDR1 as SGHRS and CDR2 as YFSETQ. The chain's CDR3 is CASSFGTGGNTIYF. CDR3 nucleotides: TGCGCCAGCAGCTTCGGGACAGGCGGAAACACCATATATTTT.